Shown below are 18 T cell receptor beta chains from a single sample sequenced in a study of memory CD4+ T cells and cytomegalovirus serostatus. Single viable CD3+CD4+CD8-CD45RO+ cells were sorted as the memory CD4+ T cells. Using immunoSEQ multiplex PCR, the repertoire was profiled, and TCRdb retains in-frame clones only, with some absent. In the table there are just over 25,000 clones, approximately 75% of which are singletons. Sequencing input: memory CD4+ T cells from blood. Receptors originate from an adult in good health and CMV-seronegative.

The V call is TRBV30, the J call TRBJ1-4; 11 bases are a match to TRBD1. Germline V lookup: CDR1 GTSNPN, CDR2 SVGIG (reference sequence). The CDR3 covers 13 residues. The V gene end was trimmed by 6 bases and the J gene end by 7 bases; junction bases not matched to a gene: 4. The CDR3 loop is CACPGTGGEKLFF. The CDR3 nucleotides read TGTGCCTGCCCCGGGACAGGGGGTGAAAAACTGTTTTTT.

The chain employs TRBV28 and TRBJ2-3, with D tentatively TRBD1 (6 bases). Trimming cost V 6 bases and J 3 bases, with 22 bases left between them. Germline CDR1 reads MDHEN; CDR2 reads SYDVKM. The CDR3 runs 17 residues. CDR3 bases: TGTGCCAGCAGACCTCCTCCCGGTACAGGGCGGACAGATACGCAGTATTTT. Translating it yields CASRPPPGTGRTDTQYF. The variable domain in full, completed from reference TRBV28 and TRBJ2-3, reads DVKVTQSSRYLVKRTGEKVFLECVQDMDHENMFWYRQDPGLGLRLIYFSYDVKMKEKGDIPEGYSVSREKKERFSLILESASTNQTSMYLCASRPPPGTGRTDTQYFGPGTRLTVL.

V and J are TRBV9 and TRBJ1-2; D remains ambiguous. This CDR3 contains 11 residues. Per the germline V gene, CDR1 is SGDLS and CDR2 is YYNGEE. Trimming removed 3 bases at V and 2 bases at J, with 2 bases between. The CDR3 bases are TGTGCCAGCAGCGCGAACTATGGCTACACCTTC. Protein sequence: CASSANYGYTF.

This clone was seen a single time. This rearrangement joins TRBV18 to TRBJ1-5; maybe TRBD1 (5 bases). Germline V gene lookup returns CDR1 KGHSH and CDR2 LQKENI. Trimming removed 4 bases from V and 3 bases from J, with 13 bases in between. The CDR3 loop spans 15 amino acids. The CDR3 sequence is CASSQTGGPNQPQHF. CDR3 coding DNA: TGTGCCAGCTCACAAACCGGGGGTCCCAATCAGCCCCAGCATTTT. The whole variable domain, remainder taken from reference TRBV18 and TRBJ1-5, is NAGVMQNPRHLVRRRGQEARLRCSPMKGHSHVYWYRQLPEEGLKFMVYLQKENIIDESGMPKERFSAEFPKEGPSILRIQQVVRGDSAAYFCASSQTGGPNQPQHFGDGTRLSIL.

The rearrangement uses TRBV7-2 and TRBJ2-7; 7 nucleotides line up with TRBD2. J lost 2 bases, V lost 5 bases, and 6 bases had no gene match. The CDR3 covers 14 residues. Germline V lookup: CDR1 SGHTA, CDR2 FQGNSA. CDR3 in amino acids: CASSTTGLTYEQYF. CDR3 coding DNA: TGTGCCAGCAGCACCACGGGACTAACCTACGAGCAGTACTTC.

CDR3 bases: TGCGCCAGCAGTGAGTCTCTAGCGGGAGTGAACATTCAGTACTTC. This translates into CASSESLAGVNIQYF. The chain uses TRBV10-1 and TRBJ2-4; 10 bases fit TRBD2. V shed 0 bases, J shed 7 bases, and the junction held 3 bases outside the gene matches. Germline V gene data show CDR1 as WNHNN and CDR2 as SYGVQD (reference sequence). The CDR3 has 15 residues.

The gene calls are TRBV2 and TRBJ2-1; D is unresolved. Trimming removed 5 bases at V and 5 bases at J, with 4 bases between. The germline gives CDR1 SNHLY, CDR2 FYNNEI. This CDR3 is 11 amino acids long. CDR3 DNA: TGTGCCAGCAGTACGGACAATGAGCAGTTCTTC. Its translation: CASSTDNEQFF.

This rearrangement joins TRBV18 to TRBJ1-3; weak D call: TRBD1 (6 bases). CDR3 length: 15 residues. Germline V gene data show CDR1 as KGHSH and CDR2 as LQKENI. Trimming took off 1 base at V and 4 bases at J, with 11 bases between the two ends. As DNA, the CDR3 is TGTGCCAGCTCACCACGCGACAGGCAAGGAAACACCATATATTTT. Amino acid sequence: CASSPRDRQGNTIYF.

Here the CDR3 DNA reads TGTGCCAGCTCACCCAATAAGATGAACACTGAAGCTTTCTTT. Its translation is CASSPNKMNTEAFF. This chain joins TRBV18 and TRBJ1-1; D is uncertain. Germline V gene data show CDR1 as KGHSH and CDR2 as LQKENI. The CDR3 extends over 14 amino acids. V lost 3 bases and J lost 0, with 8 bases in between.

V gene TRBV6-1 combines with J gene TRBJ2-5; no definite D call. CDR1 is MNHNS and CDR2 is SASEGT in the germline V gene. This CDR3 is 12 amino acids long. Trimming took 8 bases from V and 6 from J, leaving 13 bases between them. CDR3 coding DNA: TGTGCCAGCGACCAGTCTCGTCAGACCCAGTACTTC. This translates into CASDQSRQTQYF.

The chain combines TRBV18 with TRBJ1-5; D uncertain. CDR3 length equals 13 residues. Trimming stripped 6 bases from V and 7 bases from J, with 13 bases between. CDR1 is KGHSH, CDR2 LQKENI, per germline. The CDR3 nucleotides read TGTGCCAGCTCGCCGGACGAGTCCCAGCCCCAGCATTTT. Translating gives CASSPDESQPQHF.

Only a few counts were recorded for this clone. V usage is TRBV4-1 and J usage is TRBJ1-5, with 10 bases aligning to TRBD1. The trim removed 6 bases at V and 7 bases at J, leaving 6 bases unmatched. Germline CDR1 MGHRA, CDR2 YSYEKL. The CDR3 is made up of 14 amino acids. DNA of the CDR3: TGCGCCAGCAGTCGACAGGGGGCTGGGCAGCCCCAGCATTTT. Protein product: CASSRQGAGQPQHF.

V is TRBV5-5 and J is TRBJ2-7, with D hard to call. Germline CDR1 is SGHKS and CDR2 is YYEKEE (reference sequence). V gave up 0 bases and J gave up 4 bases, with 11 bases separating them. The CDR3 spans 14 residues. The CDR3 nucleotides are TGTGCCAGCAGCTTGGGTCCTAGTACGTACGAGCAGTACTTC. This encodes CASSLGPSTYEQYF.

The chain recombines TRBV7-2 with TRBJ1-2, with 8 nucleotides matching TRBD1. The CDR3 extends over 15 amino acids. V was pared by 5 bases and J by 4 bases, with 9 bases of the junction left unmatched. CDR1 and CDR2 (germline): SGHTA, FQGNSA. The CDR3 loop is CASSGSGGAPYGYTF. In DNA form, the CDR3 reads TGTGCCAGCAGCGGTTCAGGGGGCGCACCCTATGGCTACACCTTC.

The CDR3 DNA follows: TGCAGCGTTGAGCCCCGTCTGTTGGGGGTCGTTGGCTACACCTTC. This codes for CSVEPRLLGVVGYTF. V is TRBV29-1 and J is TRBJ1-2, with D perhaps TRBD1 (5 bases). V lost 3 bases, J lost 7 bases, and 21 bases lay in between. There are 15 residues in the CDR3. Germline V gene sequence: CDR1 SQVTM, CDR2 ANQGSEA.

This chain links TRBV7-3 with TRBJ2-7; D possibly corresponds to TRBD2 (6 bases). Trimming took 3 bases from V and 4 from J, leaving 10 bases between them. This CDR3 comprises 13 residues. CDR1 and CDR2 (germline): SGHTA, FQGTGA. Written as DNA, the CDR3 is TGTGCCAGCAGCTTCAACGGGGGATACGAGCAGTACTTC. Amino acids: CASSFNGGYEQYF.

The V and J genes are TRBV2 and TRBJ1-1; 8 nucleotides match TRBD1. The junction had 3 bases not matched to a gene; V was cut back by 6 bases and J by 0 bases. Germline CDR1 is SNHLY and CDR2 is FYNNEI. The CDR3 runs 14 residues. The CDR3 loop is CASRDRAMNTEAFF. DNA of the CDR3: TGTGCCAGCAGGGACAGGGCGATGAACACTGAAGCTTTCTTT.

This chain uses TRBV7-2 with TRBJ2-7; 15 nucleotides align to TRBD2. The germline V gene has CDR1 SGHTA and CDR2 FQGNSA. CDR3 length: 17 residues. The V segment lost 4 bases and the J segment 6 bases; nucleotides outside the gene matches: 10. The CDR3 DNA sequence: TGTGCCAGCAGCTCACCGGGACTAGCGGGGGGAACTAGCGAGCAGTACTTC. Translation: CASSSPGLAGGTSEQYF.